This T cell receptor (beta chain) stems from a study of CD8 T cells in ankylosing spondylitis. The study, taken as a whole, reports: Previous work reported some of these motif variants in the synovial fluid and blood of reactive arthritis.

This clonotype came up many times. Antigen: not known. A single record per CDR3 protein comes from TCRdb applying MiXCR to the 5' RACE reads. The sample holds around 210,000 distinct CDR3 sequences, roughly 8.2% seen once. The CDR3 spans 15 residues. CDR1 and CDR2 from the germline V gene are SGHRS and YFSETQ. Trimming stripped 0 bases from V and 0 bases from J, with 7 bases between. This sequence originates from a female donor with ankylosing spondylitis or in good health (not recorded which). The J gene is TRBJ2-1, the V gene TRBV5-1; D is undetermined. The source material was blood, either unsorted or a sorted T cell fraction (not recorded which). CDR3 in DNA: TGCGCCAGCAGCTTGGACCTCAGCTCCTACAATGAGCAGTTCTTC. Protein product: CASSLDLSSYNEQFF.